The 2 T cell receptor beta chains below were found in one sample sequenced in a study of early T cells in non-severe SARS-CoV-2 infection. TCRdb re-derived calls from the 5' RACE reads in MiXCR, one entry per CDR3 protein. The data show more than 20,000 distinct CDR3 sequences, with approximately 4% seen just once and roughly 4.2% held by the top ten. Sequenced material: whole blood. The receptors stem from an adult who was a healthcare worker with PCR-confirmed SARS-CoV-2 infection or an uninfected control (not recorded which).

This clonotype was detected many times. The V call is TRBV11-2, the J call TRBJ1-6; 9 bases line up with TRBD1. The junction had 7 bases not matched to a gene; V was cut back by 4 bases and J by 9 bases. Looked up from germline, CDR1 is SGHAT and CDR2 is FQNNGV. The CDR3 contains 15 residues. The CDR3 here is CASSSSGTGISPLHF. The CDR3 DNA follows: TGTGCCAGCAGCTCCTCCGGGACAGGGATTTCACCCCTCCACTTT.

The table lists this clonotype with many counts. This sequence joins TRBV4-1 and TRBJ2-4, with TRBD2 identical over 12 bases. V dropped 3 bases and J dropped 7; count of bases not matched to a gene: 4. Germline CDR1 reads MGHRA; CDR2 reads YSYEKL. CDR3 length equals 15 residues. CDR3 coding DNA: TGCGCCAGCAGCCATCCCGGGACTAGCGGGAACATTCAGTACTTC. This gives the protein CASSHPGTSGNIQYF.